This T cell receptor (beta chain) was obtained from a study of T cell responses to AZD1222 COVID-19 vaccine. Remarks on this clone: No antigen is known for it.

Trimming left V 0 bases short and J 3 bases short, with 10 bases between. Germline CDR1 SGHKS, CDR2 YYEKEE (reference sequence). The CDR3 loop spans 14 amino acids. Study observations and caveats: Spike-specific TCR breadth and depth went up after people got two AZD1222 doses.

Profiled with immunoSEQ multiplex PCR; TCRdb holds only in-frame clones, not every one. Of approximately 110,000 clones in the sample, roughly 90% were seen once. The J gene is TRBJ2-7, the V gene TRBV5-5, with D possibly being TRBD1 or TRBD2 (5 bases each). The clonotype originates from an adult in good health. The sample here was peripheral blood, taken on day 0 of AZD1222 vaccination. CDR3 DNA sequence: TGTGCCAGCAGCTTGGGGGACGGAGTCTACGAGCAGTACTTC. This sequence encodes CASSLGDGVYEQYF.